The 29 T cell receptor beta chains below all came from one sample that was sequenced in a study of T cells in Graves' hyperthyroidism and ophthalmopathy. The source material, RNA transcripts, was used to amplify TCR beta CDR3 regions. TCR CDR3 regions were first amplified by RT-PCR with HTBI primers. TCRdb redid the calling of the multiplex PCR reads with MiXCR, one entry per CDR3 protein. The sample consists of approximately 410,000 distinct CDR3 sequences, 14% to 15% of them appearing once. Sequencing used blood. These receptors all come from a man between 18 and 35 years old with Graves' ophthalmopathy.

Many counts were recorded for this clonotype. CDR3 region: CATSGQGIDQETQYF. DNA of the CDR3: TGTGCCACCAGTGGGCAGGGCATTGACCAAGAGACCCAGTACTTC. The gene calls are TRBV24-1 and TRBJ2-5; tentative D call: TRBD1 (5 bases). The ends were cut back, 5 bases at V and 0 bases at J, with 12 bases in the middle. Germline V gene sequence: CDR1 KGHDR, CDR2 SFDVKD. CDR3 size: 15 residues.

This clonotype has only a few counts. The V call is TRBV6-1, the J call TRBJ2-3, with 8 bases lining up with TRBD2. The germline V gene has CDR1 MNHNS and CDR2 SASEGT. V trimming: 6 bases; J trimming: 4 bases; junction bases outside the gene matches: 12. The CDR3 runs to 16 residues. CDR3 loop: CASSPGLAPNPDTQYF. CDR3 nucleotide sequence: TGTGCCAGCAGCCCCGGACTAGCTCCTAACCCAGATACGCAGTATTTT.

Many counts were recorded for this clonotype. The chain is built from TRBV20-1 and TRBJ2-7; D unresolved. The CDR3 loop spans 13 amino acids. V lost 2 bases and J 4 bases, leaving 12 bases between the germline ends. Germline-derived CDR1 and CDR2 are DFQATT and SNEGSKA (reference sequence). The CDR3 coding sequence is TGCAGTGCTAGAACCATCACAGAATACGAGCAGTACTTC. This encodes CSARTITEYEQYF.

This clonotype was seen at least ten times. This chain uses TRBV12-3 or TRBV12-4 with TRBJ2-7; weak D call: TRBD2 (5 bases). The V and J ends lost 5 bases and 8 bases respectively, with 10 bases between them. The CDR3 length is 11 residues. Written as DNA, the CDR3 is TGTGCCAGCAGTCCGGGGTCTCAGCAGTACTTC. This sequence encodes CASSPGSQQYF.

This clonotype was detected many times. This rearrangement joins TRBV5-1 to TRBJ2-7; TRBD2 matches at 9 bases. Germline V gene data show CDR1 as SGHRS and CDR2 as YFSETQ. The CDR3 has 16 amino acids. V lost 0 bases and J lost 1; bases outside the gene matches: 5. The DNA for the CDR3 is TGCGCCAGCAGCTTGGAGCCTAGCGGGACGTCCTACGAGCAGTACTTC. Protein sequence: CASSLEPSGTSYEQYF.

This clonotype came up a few times. The genes are TRBV6-5 and TRBJ2-1; D is possibly TRBD1 (6 bases). The CDR3 runs to 13 residues. V gave up 4 bases and J gave up 4 bases, with 8 bases separating them. The germline V gene has CDR1 MNHEY and CDR2 SVGAGI. The CDR3, as DNA: TGTGCCAGCAGTTCGGACAGATACAATGAGCAGTTCTTC. Translating it yields CASSSDRYNEQFF.

This clonotype was counted between two and nine times. The chain has TRBV7-6 and TRBJ1-2; D ambiguous. CDR3 size: 13 residues. With 0 bases removed from V and 8 bases from J, the gap between germline ends came to 10 bases. Germline V gene data show CDR1 as SGHVS and CDR2 as FNYEAQ. The CDR3 protein is CASSLAAGRGYTF. The CDR3 DNA is TGTGCCAGCAGCTTAGCGGCGGGTCGGGGCTACACCTTC.

This clonotype has more than one count but fewer than ten. The V and J genes are TRBV9 and TRBJ2-1, with TRBD2 matching over 10 bases. Germline V CDR1 and CDR2: SGDLS, YYNGEE. This CDR3 comprises 17 residues. V gave up 2 bases and J gave up 1 base; unmatched junction bases: 6. In DNA form, the CDR3 reads TGTGCCAGCAGCGTGTCTAGCGGGAGTGGATCCTACAATGAGCAGTTCTTC. Protein: CASSVSSGSGSYNEQFF.

This clonotype was observed at least ten times. The rearrangement joins TRBV6-6 to TRBJ1-1, with D maybe TRBD1 (5 bases). Per germline, CDR1 MNHNY and CDR2 SVGAGI (reference sequence). The CDR3 has 14 amino acids. Between the trimmed V and J ends, which lost 2 bases and 3 bases, there was a span of 10 bases. The CDR3 bases are TGTGCCAGCAGTTACCCCGGGGGATACACTGAAGCTTTCTTT. Translating gives CASSYPGGYTEAFF.

Note on this clonotype: A much larger clonotype is one base distant, so this may be a read error. The chain couples TRBV7-6 to TRBJ2-1; 11 positions agree with TRBD2. The CDR3 spans 16 residues. Germline lookup yields CDR1 SGHVS and CDR2 FNYEAQ. The ends lost 5 bases at V and 9 bases at J; junction bases unmatched: 12. CDR3 region: CASSIEGLAGGREQFF. The DNA of the CDR3 is TGTGCCAGCAGCATAGAAGGGTTAGCGGGGGGGCGTGAGCAGTTCTTC. Using reference TRBV7-6 and TRBJ2-1 for the parts outside the CDR3, the full variable domain is GAGVSQSPRYKVTKRGQDVALRCDPISGHVSLYWYRQALGQGPEFLTYFNYEAQQDKSGLPNDRFSAERPEGSISTLTIQRTEQRDSAMYRCASSIEGLAGGREQFFGPGTRLTVL.

This clonotype appeared many times. The CDR3 reads CASRWTGSDTQYF. The CDR3 bases are TGTGCCAGCCGCTGGACAGGGTCAGATACGCAGTATTTT. The chain employs TRBV6-1 and TRBJ2-3, with TRBD1 matching 8 bases. The CDR3 loop spans 13 amino acids. The V gene's germline CDR1 is MNHNS and CDR2 SASEGT. With 8 bases clipped from V and 4 bases from J, the junction kept 5 bases outside the gene matches.

This clonotype was seen a handful of times. The chain combines TRBV7-8 with TRBJ1-5; D remains unclear. V lost 0 bases, J lost 0 bases, and 9 bases lay in between. The germline V gene encodes CDR1 SGHVS and CDR2 FQNEAQ. The CDR3 consists of 16 residues. CDR3 sequence: CASSLAEGYSNQPQHF. Written as DNA, the CDR3 is TGTGCCAGCAGCTTAGCGGAGGGTTATAGCAATCAGCCCCAGCATTTT.

The chain carries TRBV6-1 and TRBJ1-3; weak D call: TRBD1 (6 bases). The germline V and J ends were trimmed by 5 bases and 1 base, with 15 bases remaining between them. Looked up from germline, CDR1 is MNHNS and CDR2 is SASEGT. The CDR3 extends over 16 amino acids. The CDR3 DNA reads as TGTGCCAGCAGTAGAAACAGGGCAACATCTGGAAACACCATATATTTT. It specifies CASSRNRATSGNTIYF.

V and J are TRBV27 and TRBJ2-7; perhaps TRBD1 as D (6 bases). The CDR3 runs 17 residues. Looked up from germline, CDR1 is MNHEY and CDR2 is SMNVEV (reference sequence). Trimming stripped 5 bases from V and 0 bases from J, with 20 bases between. As DNA, the CDR3 is TGTGCCAGCAGTCCCCTACAGGGACCCGCGAGCTCCTACGAGCAGTACTTC. Protein: CASSPLQGPASSYEQYF.

This clonotype occurred many times. The chain uses TRBV6-1 and TRBJ1-1, with a tentative D call TRBD1 (5 bases). V lost 11 bases, J lost 3 bases, and 13 bases lay in between. Germline V gives CDR1 MNHNS, CDR2 SASEGT. This CDR3 comprises 12 residues. CDR3 region: CAAFRGDTEAFF. The DNA of the CDR3 is TGTGCCGCGTTTCGGGGGGACACTGAAGCTTTCTTT.

This clonotype was counted at least ten times. The J gene is TRBJ2-1, the V gene TRBV12-3 or TRBV12-4; 8 positions match TRBD1. CDR3 size: 14 residues. V lost 3 bases to trimming and J lost 7 bases; unmatched junction nucleotides: 5. CDR3 region: CASSFQGAENEQFF. CDR3 DNA sequence: TGTGCCAGCAGTTTTCAGGGGGCGGAAAATGAGCAGTTCTTC.

Note on this clonotype: One base away lies a much larger clone, so this may be a sequencing read error. The chain has TRBV18 and TRBJ2-1, with 8 bases matching TRBD1. This CDR3 spans 16 amino acids. Germline loops: CDR1 KGHSH, CDR2 LQKENI. J was trimmed by 5 bases and V by 4 bases; bases with no gene match: 10. The CDR3 here is CASSRQQGAPHNEQFF. As DNA, the CDR3 is TGTGCCAGCTCACGACAGCAGGGGGCACCCCACAATGAGCAGTTCTTC.

At least ten counts were recorded for this clonotype. The gene calls are TRBV20-1 and TRBJ2-7, with D tentatively TRBD1 (6 bases). V was shortened by 0 bases and J by 4 bases, with 19 bases between the two germline ends. The CDR3 consists of 16 residues. The germline V gene has CDR1 DFQATT and CDR2 SNEGSKA (reference sequence). The CDR3 nucleotides are TGCAGTGCTAGAGATTCGCGAGGCAGGGGCTGGTACGAGCAGTACTTC. It translates to CSARDSRGRGWYEQYF.

In this sample, this clonotype turned up many times. The chain uses TRBV29-1 and TRBJ2-7; 13 bases fit TRBD2. Germline loops: CDR1 SQVTM, CDR2 ANQGSEA. J lost 3 bases, V lost 4 bases, and 6 bases had no gene match. This CDR3 has 15 residues. The CDR3 region has the DNA TGCAGCGTTGGGGGGGGGACTAGCGGGGTCTACGAGCAGTACTTC. It codes for CSVGGGTSGVYEQYF.

This clonotype has a count of ten or more. The V gene is TRBV11-2, the J gene TRBJ2-1; TRBD1 aligns across 8 bases. The CDR3 length is 16 residues. The V and J ends lost 0 bases and 2 bases, in that order; junction bases with no gene match: 3. Germline CDR1 reads SGHAT; CDR2 reads FQNNGV. The CDR3 reads CASSLDQGAAYNEQFF. The CDR3 DNA reads as TGTGCCAGCAGCTTAGATCAGGGGGCGGCCTACAATGAGCAGTTCTTC.

This clonotype was seen ten or more times. This chain links TRBV12-3 or TRBV12-4 with TRBJ1-1; D unresolved. Trimming cost V 5 bases and J 6 bases, with 10 bases left between them. This CDR3 spans 12 amino acids. The DNA for the CDR3 is TGTGCCAGCAGTCCCGGTTGGTCTGAAGCTTTCTTT. It translates to CASSPGWSEAFF.

A word on this clonotype: Since a much larger clone is just one base distant, this may be a read error. The CDR3 does not close with the conserved phenylalanine or tryptophan, likely indicating a read error. V is TRBV3-1 and J is TRBJ2-5; D may be TRBD2 (5 bases). Germline lookup yields CDR1 LGHDT and CDR2 YNNKEL (reference sequence). The CDR3 has 16 amino acids. V gave up 4 bases and J gave up 1 base, with 16 bases separating them. CDR3 in amino acids: CASSLRGGRLQETQYL. The CDR3 DNA reads as TGTGCCAGCAGCCTGAGAGGAGGACGGCTCCAAGAGACCCAGTACCTC.

Comments on this clonotype: With a much larger clone just one base away, this may be a read error. In this CDR3 the conserved last residue, phenylalanine or tryptophan, is missing, so a read error is likely. The chain has TRBV2 and TRBJ1-1, with D perhaps TRBD1 (6 bases). Trimming shortened V by 7 bases and J by 4 bases, and 16 bases separated the two germline ends. Per germline, CDR1 SNHLY and CDR2 FYNNEI. This CDR3 has 14 residues. As DNA, the CDR3 is TGTGCCAGCAAGCCGACAGGTGGAGTCACTGAAGCTTTCATT. This translates into CASKPTGGVTEAFI.

V and J are TRBV7-9 and TRBJ2-1; D gene ambiguous. The CDR3 has 15 amino acids. V lost 1 base, J lost 6 bases, and 13 bases lay in between. CDR1 is SEHNR, CDR2 FQNEAQ, per germline (reference sequence). The CDR3 here is CASSLGKEVPNEQFF. DNA for the CDR3: TGTGCCAGCAGCTTAGGTAAAGAAGTGCCCAATGAGCAGTTCTTC.

V gene TRBV15 combines with J gene TRBJ2-5; D may be TRBD1 or TRBD2 (5 bases each). Germline CDR1 LNHNV, CDR2 YYDKDF (reference sequence). V was cut by 4 bases and J by 3 bases, with 9 bases left in between. This CDR3 contains 13 residues. CDR3 in amino acids: CATSNGAKETQYF. CDR3 DNA sequence: TGTGCCACCAGCAACGGGGCGAAAGAGACCCAGTACTTC.

This clonotype was seen many times. The chain joins TRBV20-1 to TRBJ2-1; TRBD2 agrees at 11 bases. The CDR3 length is 16 residues. Germline CDR1 and CDR2: DFQATT and SNEGSKA (reference sequence). Trimming removed 4 bases from V and 7 bases from J; junction bases left unmatched: 12. The DNA of the CDR3 is TGCAGTGCTACCACCGCACTAGCGGGAGTGGCAAATGAGCAGTTCTTC. It translates to CSATTALAGVANEQFF.

This clonotype was counted many times. The CDR3 coding sequence is TGCGCCAGCAAAACAGGGGGAGTAAGCTACAATGAGCAGTTCTTC. As protein: CASKTGGVSYNEQFF. The rearrangement uses TRBV5-1 and TRBJ2-1; 8 positions match TRBD1. The CDR3 loop spans 15 amino acids. Germline CDR1 is SGHRS and CDR2 is YFSETQ. After removal of 6 bases from V and 3 bases from J, the junction contained 8 bases not matched to a gene.

This clonotype was seen only a few times. This chain joins TRBV5-1 and TRBJ2-5, with a tentative D call TRBD1 (6 bases). This CDR3 comprises 13 residues. Trimming pared 7 bases from V and 0 bases from J, leaving 10 bases between. Germline V gives CDR1 SGHRS, CDR2 YFSETQ. CDR3 in DNA: TGCGCCAGCGGGACACCTCACCAAGAGACCCAGTACTTC. This codes for CASGTPHQETQYF. Looking up the rest from reference TRBV5-1 and TRBJ2-5 gives the full variable domain: KAGVTQTPRYLIKTRGQQVTLSCSPISGHRSVSWYQQTPGQGLQFLFEYFSETQRNKGNFPGRFSGRQFSNSRSEMNVSTLELGDSALYLCASGTPHQETQYFGPGTRLLVL.

The chain combines TRBV7-9 with TRBJ1-2; possibly TRBD1 for D (6 bases). The CDR3 runs to 13 residues. V lost 4 bases, J lost 4 bases, and 10 bases lay in between. CDR1 is SEHNR, CDR2 FQNEAQ, per germline (reference sequence). CDR3 in amino acids: CASSWDTPYGYTF. DNA of the CDR3: TGTGCCAGCAGCTGGGACACCCCCTATGGCTACACCTTC.